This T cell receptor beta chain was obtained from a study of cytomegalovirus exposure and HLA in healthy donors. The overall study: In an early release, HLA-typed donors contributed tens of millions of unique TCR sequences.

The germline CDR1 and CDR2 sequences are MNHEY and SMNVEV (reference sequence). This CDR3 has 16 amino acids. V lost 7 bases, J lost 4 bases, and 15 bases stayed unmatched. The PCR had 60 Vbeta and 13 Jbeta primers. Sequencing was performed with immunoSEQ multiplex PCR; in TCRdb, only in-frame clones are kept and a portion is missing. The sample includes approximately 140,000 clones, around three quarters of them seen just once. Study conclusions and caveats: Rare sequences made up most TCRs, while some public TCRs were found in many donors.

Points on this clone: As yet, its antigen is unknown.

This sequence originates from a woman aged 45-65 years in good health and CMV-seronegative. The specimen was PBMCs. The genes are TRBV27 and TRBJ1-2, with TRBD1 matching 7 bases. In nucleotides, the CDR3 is TGTGCCAGCACAACAATGATCAGACAGGGCCCCTATGGCTACACCTTC. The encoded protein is CASTTMIRQGPYGYTF.